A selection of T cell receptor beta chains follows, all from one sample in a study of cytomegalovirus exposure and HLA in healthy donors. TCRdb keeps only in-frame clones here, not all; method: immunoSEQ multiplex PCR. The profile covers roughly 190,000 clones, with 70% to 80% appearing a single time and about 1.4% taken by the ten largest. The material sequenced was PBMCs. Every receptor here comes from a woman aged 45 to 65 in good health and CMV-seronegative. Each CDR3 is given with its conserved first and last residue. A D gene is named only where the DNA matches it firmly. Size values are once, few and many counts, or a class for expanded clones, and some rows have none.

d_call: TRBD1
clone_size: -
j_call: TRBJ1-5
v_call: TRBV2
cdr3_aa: CATKGDRNSNQPQHF
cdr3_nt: TGTGCCACTAAAGGGGACAGGAATAGCAATCAGCCCCAGCATTTT

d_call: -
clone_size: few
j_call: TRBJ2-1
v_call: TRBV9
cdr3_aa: CASSDFGRQQFF
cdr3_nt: TGTGCCAGCAGCGATTTTGGGAGGCAGCAGTTCTTC

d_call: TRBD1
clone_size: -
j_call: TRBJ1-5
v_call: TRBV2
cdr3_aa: CASSDGTVSNQPQHF
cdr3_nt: TGTGCCAGCAGTGATGGGACAGTGAGCAATCAGCCCCAGCATTTT

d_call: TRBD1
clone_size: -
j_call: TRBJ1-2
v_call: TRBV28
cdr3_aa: CASRRQGGNYGYTF
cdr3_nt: TGTGCCAGCAGACGACAGGGAGGAAACTATGGCTACACCTTC

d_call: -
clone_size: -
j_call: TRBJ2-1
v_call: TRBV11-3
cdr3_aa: CASSEGGGGWNEQFF
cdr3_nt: TGTGCCAGCAGCGAAGGGGGGGGCGGGTGGAATGAGCAGTTCTTC

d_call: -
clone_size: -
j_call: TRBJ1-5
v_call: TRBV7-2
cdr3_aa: CASSLLPGQPQHF
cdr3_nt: TGTGCCAGCAGCTTACTGCCGGGGCAGCCCCAGCATTTT

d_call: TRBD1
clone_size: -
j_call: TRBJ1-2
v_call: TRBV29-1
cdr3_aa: CSVLRDRGDGYTF
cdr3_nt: TGCAGCGTCCTCCGGGACAGGGGGGATGGCTACACCTTC

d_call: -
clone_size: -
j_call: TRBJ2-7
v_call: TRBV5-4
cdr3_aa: CASSLDRGEQYF
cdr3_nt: TGTGCCAGCAGCTTGGATAGGGGAGAGCAGTACTTC

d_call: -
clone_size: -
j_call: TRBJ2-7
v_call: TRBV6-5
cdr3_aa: CASSYRQGLDEQYF
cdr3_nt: TGTGCCAGCAGTTACAGGCAGGGTTTGGACGAGCAGTACTTC

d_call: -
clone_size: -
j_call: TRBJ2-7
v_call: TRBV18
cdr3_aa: CASSLQGATSSYEQYF
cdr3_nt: TGTGCCAGCTCACTCCAAGGGGCTACCTCCTCCTACGAGCAGTACTTC

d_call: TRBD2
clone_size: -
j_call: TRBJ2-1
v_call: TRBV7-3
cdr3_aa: CASSLRLAGGRGNEQFF
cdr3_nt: TGTGCCAGCAGCTTAAGACTAGCGGGAGGCCGTGGCAATGAGCAGTTCTTC

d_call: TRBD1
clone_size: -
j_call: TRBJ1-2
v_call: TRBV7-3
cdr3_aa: CASSIDGTGAYGYTF
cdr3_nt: TGTGCCAGCAGCATTGATGGGACAGGGGCCTATGGCTACACCTTC

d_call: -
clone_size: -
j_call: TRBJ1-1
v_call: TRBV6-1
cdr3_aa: CASSEWQGLNTEAFF
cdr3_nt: TGTGCCAGCAGTGAATGGCAGGGGCTGAACACTGAAGCTTTCTTT

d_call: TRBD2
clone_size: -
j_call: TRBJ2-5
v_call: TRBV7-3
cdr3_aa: CASSLRGLAGKETQYF
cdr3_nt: TGTGCCAGCAGCTTACGTGGACTAGCGGGAAAAGAGACCCAGTACTTC

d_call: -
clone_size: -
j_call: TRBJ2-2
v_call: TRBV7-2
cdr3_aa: CASSSRGTRAGELFF
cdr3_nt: TGTGCCAGCAGCTCTCGCGGGACCCGGGCCGGGGAGCTGTTTTTT

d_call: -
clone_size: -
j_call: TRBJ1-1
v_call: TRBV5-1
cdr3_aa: CASSLLAGANTEAFF
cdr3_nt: TGCGCCAGCAGCTTGTTGGCGGGGGCGAACACTGAAGCTTTCTTT

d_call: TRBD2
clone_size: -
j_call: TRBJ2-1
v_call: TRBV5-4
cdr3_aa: CASSPGGTYNEQFF
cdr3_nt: TGTGCCAGCAGCCCCGGGGGGACCTACAATGAGCAGTTCTTC

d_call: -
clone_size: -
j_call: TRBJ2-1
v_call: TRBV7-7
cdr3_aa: CASSSSSYNEQFF
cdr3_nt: TGTGCTAGCAGCTCCAGCTCCTACAATGAGCAGTTCTTC

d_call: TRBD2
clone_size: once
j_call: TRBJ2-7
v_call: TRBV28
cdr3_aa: CASSSPLAAPYEQYF
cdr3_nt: TGTGCCAGCAGTTCCCCACTAGCGGCCCCCTACGAGCAGTACTTC

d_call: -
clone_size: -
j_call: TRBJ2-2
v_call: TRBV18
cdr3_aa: CASSLRQGPSTGELFF
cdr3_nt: TGTGCCAGCTCACTACGGCAGGGGCCGAGCACCGGGGAGCTGTTTTTT

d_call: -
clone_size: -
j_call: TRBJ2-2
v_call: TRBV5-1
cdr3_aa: CASSLVGANTGELFF
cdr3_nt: TGCGCCAGCAGCTTGGTCGGGGCGAACACCGGGGAGCTGTTTTTT

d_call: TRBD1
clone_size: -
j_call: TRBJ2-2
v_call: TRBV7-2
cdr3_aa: CASSQPNRGGGELFF
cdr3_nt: TGTGCCAGCAGCCAACCGAACAGGGGCGGCGGGGAGCTGTTTTTT

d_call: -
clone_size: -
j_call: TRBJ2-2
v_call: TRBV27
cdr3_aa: CASSSTSFTGELFF
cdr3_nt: TGTGCCAGCAGTAGTACTAGTTTCACCGGGGAGCTGTTTTTT

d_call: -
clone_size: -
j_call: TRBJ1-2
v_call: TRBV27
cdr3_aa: CASRKQGTNYGYTF
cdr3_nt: TGTGCCAGCCGGAAACAGGGTACCAACTATGGCTACACCTTC

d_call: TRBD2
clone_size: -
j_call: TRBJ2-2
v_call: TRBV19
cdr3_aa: CASSIKREGPGELFF
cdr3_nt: TGTGCCAGTAGTATAAAACGGGAGGGCCCCGGGGAGCTGTTTTTT

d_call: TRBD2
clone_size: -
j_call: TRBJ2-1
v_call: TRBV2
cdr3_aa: CARRGEMGDEQFF
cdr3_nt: TGTGCCAGACGGGGGGAGATGGGTGATGAGCAGTTCTTC

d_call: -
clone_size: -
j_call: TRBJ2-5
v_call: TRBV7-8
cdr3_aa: CASSGAGQHQETQYF
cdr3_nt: TGTGCCAGCAGCGGGGCGGGACAGCACCAAGAGACCCAGTACTTC

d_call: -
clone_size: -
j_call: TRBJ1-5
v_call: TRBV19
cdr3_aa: CASSTFSEKHQPQHF
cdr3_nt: TGTGCCAGTTCGACATTTAGCGAGAAACATCAGCCCCAGCATTTT

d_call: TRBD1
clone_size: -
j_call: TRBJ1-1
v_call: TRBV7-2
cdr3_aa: CASSLMSAGQGARYTEAFF
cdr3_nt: TGTGCCAGCAGCTTAATGTCCGCGGGACAGGGGGCGAGATACACTGAAGCTTTCTTT

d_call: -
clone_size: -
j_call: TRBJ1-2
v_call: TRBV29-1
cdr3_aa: CSVDSPGEGQGYGYTF
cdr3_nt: TGCAGCGTTGATAGCCCCGGGGAGGGGCAGGGGTATGGCTACACCTTC

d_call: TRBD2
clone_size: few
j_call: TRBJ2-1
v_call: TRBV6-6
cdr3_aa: CASRGLAGGWEQFF
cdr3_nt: TGTGCCAGCAGGGGACTAGCGGGGGGATGGGAGCAGTTCTTC

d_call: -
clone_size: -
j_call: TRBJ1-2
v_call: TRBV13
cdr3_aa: CASNLHSETNYGYTF
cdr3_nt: TGTGCCAGCAACCTGCATTCGGAGACCAACTATGGCTACACCTTC

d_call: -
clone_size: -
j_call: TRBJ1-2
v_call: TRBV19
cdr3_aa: CASSIDGGRGLRAGYTF
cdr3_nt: TGTGCCAGTAGTATAGATGGGGGAAGGGGACTACGAGCTGGCTACACCTTC

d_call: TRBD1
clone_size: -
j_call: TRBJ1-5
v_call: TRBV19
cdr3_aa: CASSISRGNQPQHF
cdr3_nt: TGTGCCAGTAGTATAAGCAGGGGGAATCAGCCCCAGCATTTT

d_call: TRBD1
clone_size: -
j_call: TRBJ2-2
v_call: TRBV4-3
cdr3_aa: CASSQGQGFTGELFF
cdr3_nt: TGCGCCAGCAGCCAGGGACAGGGGTTCACCGGGGAGCTGTTTTTT

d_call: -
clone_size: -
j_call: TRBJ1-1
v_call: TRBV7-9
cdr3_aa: CASSLGRAGTEAFF
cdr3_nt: TGTGCCAGCAGCTTGGGCAGGGCCGGGACTGAAGCTTTCTTT

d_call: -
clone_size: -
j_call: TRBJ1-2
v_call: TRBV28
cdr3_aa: CASSSNYGYTF
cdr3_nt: TGTGCCAGCAGTTCGAACTATGGCTACACCTTC

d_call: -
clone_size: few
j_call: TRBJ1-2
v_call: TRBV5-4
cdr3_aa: CASRIGGSGVGYTF
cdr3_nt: TGTGCCAGCAGGATAGGAGGGTCCGGCGTTGGCTACACCTTC

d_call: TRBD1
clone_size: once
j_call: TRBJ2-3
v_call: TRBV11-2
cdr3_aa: CASSPGQGGDTQYF
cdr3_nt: TGTGCCAGCAGCCCGGGACAGGGGGGGGATACGCAGTATTTT

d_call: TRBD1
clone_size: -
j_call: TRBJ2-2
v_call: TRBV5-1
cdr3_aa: CASSSRTGPTNTGELFF
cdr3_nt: TGCGCCAGCAGCTCCCGGACAGGCCCGACGAACACCGGGGAGCTGTTTTTT

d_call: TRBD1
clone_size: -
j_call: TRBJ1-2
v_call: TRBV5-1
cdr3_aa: CASSSGPRDRNFGYTF
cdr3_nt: TGCGCCAGCAGCTCGGGGCCTAGGGACAGGAATTTTGGCTACACCTTC

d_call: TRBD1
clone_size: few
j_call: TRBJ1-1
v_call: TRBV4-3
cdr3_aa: CASSQGDRAPLGTEAFF
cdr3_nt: TGCGCCAGCAGCCAAGGGGACAGGGCCCCTTTGGGCACTGAAGCTTTCTTT

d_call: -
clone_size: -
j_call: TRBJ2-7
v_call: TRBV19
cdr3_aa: CASTRRLGHEQYF
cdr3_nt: TGTGCCAGTACCCGACGGCTTGGGCACGAGCAGTACTTC

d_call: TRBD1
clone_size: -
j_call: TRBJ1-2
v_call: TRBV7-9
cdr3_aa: CASSSSGQSNYGYTF
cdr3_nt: TGTGCCAGCAGCTCCTCGGGACAGTCTAACTATGGCTACACCTTC

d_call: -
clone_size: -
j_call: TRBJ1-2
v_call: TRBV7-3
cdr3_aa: CASSLTGRGENYGYTF
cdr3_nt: TGTGCCAGCAGCTTAACGGGGAGGGGGGAGAACTATGGCTACACCTTC

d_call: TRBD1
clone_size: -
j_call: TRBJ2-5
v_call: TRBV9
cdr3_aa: CASSVRGQGVETQYF
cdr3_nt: TGTGCCAGCAGCGTAAGGGGGCAGGGGGTGGAGACCCAGTACTTC

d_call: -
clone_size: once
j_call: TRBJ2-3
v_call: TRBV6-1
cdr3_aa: CASSGPQGPSTDTQYF
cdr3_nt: TGTGCCAGCAGTGGGCCACAGGGCCCTAGCACAGATACGCAGTATTTT

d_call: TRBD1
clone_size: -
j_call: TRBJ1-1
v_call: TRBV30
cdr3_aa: CAWSTTGGGEAFF
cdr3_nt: TGTGCCTGGAGTACTACAGGGGGGGGTGAAGCTTTCTTT

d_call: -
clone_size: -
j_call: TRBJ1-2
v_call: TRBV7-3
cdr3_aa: CASSPDSNYGYTF
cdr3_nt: TGTGCCAGCAGCCCCGACAGTAACTATGGCTACACCTTC

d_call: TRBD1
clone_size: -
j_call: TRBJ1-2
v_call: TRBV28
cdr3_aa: CASRSPDRGFGYGYTF
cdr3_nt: TGTGCCAGCAGATCCCCGGACAGGGGGTTTGGGTATGGCTACACCTTC

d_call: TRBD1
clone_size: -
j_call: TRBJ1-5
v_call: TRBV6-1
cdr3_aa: CAIADRDLINQPQHF
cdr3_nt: TGTGCCATCGCCGACAGGGACTTGATCAATCAGCCCCAGCATTTT

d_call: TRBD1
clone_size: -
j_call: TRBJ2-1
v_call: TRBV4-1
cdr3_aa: CASSHRPGQGAYNEQFF
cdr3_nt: TGCGCCAGCAGCCACAGACCCGGACAGGGGGCTTACAATGAGCAGTTCTTC

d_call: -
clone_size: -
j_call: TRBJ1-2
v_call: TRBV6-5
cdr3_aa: CASSFSSGRLGGGYTF
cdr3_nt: TGTGCCAGCAGTTTTTCGTCAGGACGCCTCGGGGGGGGCTACACCTTC

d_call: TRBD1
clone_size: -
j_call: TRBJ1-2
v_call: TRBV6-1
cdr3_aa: CASSEDPGGLYGYTF
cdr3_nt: TGTGCCAGCAGTGAAGACCCAGGGGGCCTATATGGCTACACCTTC

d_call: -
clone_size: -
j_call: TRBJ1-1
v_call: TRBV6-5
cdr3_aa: CASSYSPLTGMTEAFF
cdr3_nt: TGTGCCAGCAGTTACTCCCCCCTAACAGGGATGACTGAAGCTTTCTTT

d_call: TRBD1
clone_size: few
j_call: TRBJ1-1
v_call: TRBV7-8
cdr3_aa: CASSSAAGGHTEAFF
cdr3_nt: TGTGCCAGCAGCTCAGCCGCAGGGGGTCACACTGAAGCTTTCTTT

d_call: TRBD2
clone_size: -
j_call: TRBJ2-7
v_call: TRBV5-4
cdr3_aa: CASSLVGGSGYEQYF
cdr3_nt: TGTGCCAGCAGCTTGGTTGGCGGGAGCGGGTACGAGCAGTACTTC

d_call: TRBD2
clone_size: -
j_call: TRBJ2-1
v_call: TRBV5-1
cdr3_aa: CASSLTQTSGGARVF
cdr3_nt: TGCGCCAGCAGCTTGACCCAAACTAGCGGGGGGGCCAGGGTCTTC

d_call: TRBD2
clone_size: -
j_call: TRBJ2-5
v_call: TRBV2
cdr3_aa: CASSESRGLVTRTQYF
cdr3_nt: TGTGCCAGCAGTGAGTCTAGGGGACTAGTCACACGGACCCAGTACTTC

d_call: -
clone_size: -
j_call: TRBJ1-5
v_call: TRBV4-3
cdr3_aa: CASSQGGGRDQPQHF
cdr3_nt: TGCGCCAGCAGCCAAGGTGGCGGGAGGGATCAGCCCCAGCATTTT